These T cell receptor beta chains were read from a single sample in a study of human T cells and chemical hapten exposure. TCRdb re-called the RACE reads through MiXCR, storing one row per CDR3 protein. The sample yields about 250,000 distinct CDR3 sequences, 7.7% seen once. Sample: whole blood, taken in connection with sensitization to the hapten diphenylcyclopropenone (DPC). The receptors derive from a young man with alopecia areata. Some clones in this sample may be carry-over from other donors' samples. Both conserved end residues are part of each CDR3. Fields, in order: clone size, D gene, V gene, J gene, CDR3 DNA, CDR3 protein. The D gene is left open where the match is weak. Only part of the rows carry a size: once, few, many, or a class if the clone is expanded.

clone size: .
D gene: .
V gene: TRBV29-1
J gene: TRBJ1-2
CDR3 DNA: TGCAGCGTTGGCGAACCCGGACCTAACTATGGCTACACCTTC
CDR3 protein: CSVGEPGPNYGYTF

clone size: few
D gene: TRBD1
V gene: TRBV5-5
J gene: TRBJ1-2
CDR3 DNA: TGTGCCAGCAGCTGGGACAGGGGATATGGCTACACCTTC
CDR3 protein: CASSWDRGYGYTF

clone size: .
D gene: .
V gene: TRBV27
J gene: TRBJ2-3
CDR3 DNA: TGTGCCAGCAGTTCCGAGGGGGATCCCGCAGATACGCAGTATTTT
CDR3 protein: CASSSEGDPADTQYF

clone size: many
D gene: .
V gene: TRBV5-1
J gene: TRBJ1-2
CDR3 DNA: TGCGCCAGCAGCTTAACAAGGAATGGAGGCTACACCTTC
CDR3 protein: CASSLTRNGGYTF

clone size: .
D gene: TRBD1
V gene: TRBV20-1
J gene: TRBJ1-2
CDR3 DNA: TGCAGTGCTAGAGATCCAGCCCAGGGGGCACAGTTGGCTAACTATGGCTACACCTTC
CDR3 protein: CSARDPAQGAQLANYGYTF

clone size: .
D gene: .
V gene: TRBV11-2
J gene: TRBJ2-3
CDR3 DNA: TGTGCCAGCAGCTTAATTCCGCAGGGGAGCACAGATACGCAGTATTTT
CDR3 protein: CASSLIPQGSTDTQYF

clone size: .
D gene: .
V gene: TRBV28
J gene: TRBJ1-4
CDR3 DNA: TGTGCCAGCAGTTTAGAGGAAAAACTGTTTTTT
CDR3 protein: CASSLEEKLFF

clone size: many
D gene: .
V gene: TRBV6-5
J gene: TRBJ2-7
CDR3 DNA: TGTGCCAGCAGCCCATTGACAGGATCAACCTACGAGCAGTACTTC
CDR3 protein: CASSPLTGSTYEQYF

clone size: many
D gene: .
V gene: TRBV29-1
J gene: TRBJ2-6
CDR3 DNA: TGCAGCGTTTCAAGGGACGTAGACTCTGGGGCCAACGTCCTGACTTTC
CDR3 protein: CSVSRDVDSGANVLTF

clone size: .
D gene: .
V gene: TRBV7-6
J gene: TRBJ2-2
CDR3 DNA: TGTGCCAGCAGCGTAGTTTTCGGGGAGCTGTTTTTT
CDR3 protein: CASSVVFGELFF

clone size: .
D gene: TRBD2
V gene: TRBV27
J gene: TRBJ2-3
CDR3 DNA: TGTGCCAGCAGTGACGCCCCCGGGACTAGGACAGATACGCAGTATTTT
CDR3 protein: CASSDAPGTRTDTQYF

clone size: many
D gene: .
V gene: TRBV4-2
J gene: TRBJ1-1
CDR3 DNA: TGTGCCAGCAGCCAAGATACAGGACGCGAAGCTTTCTTT
CDR3 protein: CASSQDTGREAFF

clone size: few
D gene: .
V gene: TRBV7-2
J gene: TRBJ2-2
CDR3 DNA: TGTGCCAGCAGCTTAGTGGTCGGGGAGCTGTTTTTT
CDR3 protein: CASSLVVGELFF

clone size: few
D gene: .
V gene: TRBV9
J gene: TRBJ1-3
CDR3 DNA: TGTGCCAGCAGCGTAGACGGACAGCTTTCTGGAAACACCATATATTTT
CDR3 protein: CASSVDGQLSGNTIYF

clone size: .
D gene: .
V gene: TRBV6-5
J gene: TRBJ1-5
CDR3 DNA: TGTGCCAGCAGGCGAGGGGGGGGAAGCAATCAGCCCCAGCATTTT
CDR3 protein: CASRRGGGSNQPQHF

clone size: .
D gene: TRBD1
V gene: TRBV9
J gene: TRBJ2-1
CDR3 DNA: TGTGCCAGCAGCAGCTGGACAGGCTCCTACAATGAGCAGTTCTTC
CDR3 protein: CASSSWTGSYNEQFF

clone size: .
D gene: .
V gene: TRBV6-5
J gene: TRBJ2-3
CDR3 DNA: TGTGCCAGCAGAACGACCGGGACTGCAAGGACAGATACGCAGTATTTT
CDR3 protein: CASRTTGTARTDTQYF

clone size: few
D gene: .
V gene: TRBV19
J gene: TRBJ1-1
CDR3 DNA: TGTGCCAGTAGTCGGTGGAACGAAGCTTTCTTT
CDR3 protein: CASSRWNEAFF

clone size: .
D gene: .
V gene: TRBV12-3/TRBV12-4
J gene: TRBJ1-4
CDR3 DNA: TGTGCCAGCAGTCCCACTGAAACTAATGAAAAACTGTTTTTT
CDR3 protein: CASSPTETNEKLFF

clone size: .
D gene: .
V gene: TRBV6-5
J gene: TRBJ1-5
CDR3 DNA: TGTGCCAGCAGACTCGCGGGATATAGCAATCAGCCCCAGCATTTT
CDR3 protein: CASRLAGYSNQPQHF

clone size: few
D gene: .
V gene: TRBV6-6
J gene: TRBJ1-5
CDR3 DNA: TGTGCCAGCAGTTACTCCCTTCGGAAAAGCAATCAGCCCCAGCATTTT
CDR3 protein: CASSYSLRKSNQPQHF

clone size: few
D gene: .
V gene: TRBV9
J gene: TRBJ1-3
CDR3 DNA: TGTGCCAGCAGCGTAGGGGGCCAGCAGAGCTCTGGAAACACCATATATTTT
CDR3 protein: CASSVGGQQSSGNTIYF

clone size: many
D gene: TRBD2
V gene: TRBV12-3/TRBV12-4
J gene: TRBJ2-3
CDR3 DNA: TGTGCCAGCAGTATGGGACTAGCACATACAAATACGCAGTATTTT
CDR3 protein: CASSMGLAHTNTQYF

clone size: few
D gene: .
V gene: TRBV6-2/TRBV6-3
J gene: TRBJ1-1
CDR3 DNA: TGTGCCAGCAGTTCGACGACCCGAGGGGGCACTGAAGCTTTCTTT
CDR3 protein: CASSSTTRGGTEAFF

clone size: few
D gene: .
V gene: TRBV6-5
J gene: TRBJ2-5
CDR3 DNA: TGTGCCAGCAGCCGACTCGTGAGGGGCCAAGAGACCCAGTACTTC
CDR3 protein: CASSRLVRGQETQYF